This is a list of T cell receptor beta chains from one sample in a study of cytomegalovirus exposure and HLA in healthy donors. Only in-frame clones appear in the TCRdb table, and some are missing; sequencing was by immunoSEQ multiplex PCR. The table shows roughly 330,000 clones, with approximately 90% occurring only once. Sequencing was performed on PBMCs. All receptors derive from a woman aged 25-40 years in good health and CMV-seropositive. CDR3s include the opening cysteine and the closing phenylalanine or tryptophan. The order of the fields is V gene, clone size, J gene, CDR3 length, D gene, CDR3 DNA, CDR3 protein. The D gene is left open where the match is weak. Size values are once, few and many counts, or a class for expanded clones, and some rows have none.

TRBV15	-	TRBJ1-6	13	-	TGTGCCACCAGCAGCAGGCAAAATTCACCCCTCCACTTT	CATSSRQNSPLHF
TRBV29-1	-	TRBJ2-1	17	TRBD1	TGCAGCGTGCCTACCCGGGACAGGGGAAGGTCCTACAATGAGCAGTTCTTC	CSVPTRDRGRSYNEQFF
TRBV6-5	-	TRBJ2-7	15	TRBD1	TGTGCCAGCAGTGCGGACAGGGGGGCGATCTACGAGCAGTACTTC	CASSADRGAIYEQYF
TRBV5-4	once	TRBJ2-7	13	TRBD1	TGTGCCAGCAGCTTGCGACAGGGCCACGAGCAGTACTTC	CASSLRQGHEQYF
TRBV5-4	-	TRBJ1-3	13	-	TGTGCCAGCAGCACGGGACCCGGAAACACCATATATTTT	CASSTGPGNTIYF
TRBV6-5	-	TRBJ2-5	14	-	TGTGCCAGCAGTTACTCAAGGACCGCGGAGACCCAGTACTTC	CASSYSRTAETQYF
TRBV28	-	TRBJ1-2	15	TRBD1	TGTGCCAGCAGTCCCGTCGGACAGGGGAACTATGGCTACACCTTC	CASSPVGQGNYGYTF
TRBV19	few	TRBJ1-1	14	-	TGTGCCAGTAGTATCGGGACTGCCAACACTGAAGCTTTCTTT	CASSIGTANTEAFF
TRBV9	-	TRBJ2-1	12	-	TGTGCCAGCAGCGTTCGCGGGGCCGAGCAGTTCTTC	CASSVRGAEQFF
TRBV5-6	once	TRBJ2-6	15	-	TGTGCCAGCAGCTTGGGACTCTCTGGGGCCAACGTCCTGACTTTC	CASSLGLSGANVLTF
TRBV2	-	TRBJ2-1	17	TRBD2	TGTGCCAGCAGCGAAGGGGTAGCGGGAAAGACCTACAATGAGCAGTTCTTC	CASSEGVAGKTYNEQFF
TRBV5-1	-	TRBJ2-7	16	-	TGCGCCAGCAGCTTGGGTAGCGCCCTACTGTCATACGAGCAGTACTTC	CASSLGSALLSYEQYF
TRBV19	-	TRBJ2-6	15	-	TGTGCCAGTAGTGCGTCCCTCTCTGGGGCCAACGTCCTGACTTTC	CASSASLSGANVLTF
TRBV18	-	TRBJ2-3	15	-	TGTGCCAGCTCACCTAGGCCGCCTAGCACAGATACGCAGTATTTT	CASSPRPPSTDTQYF
TRBV6-1	-	TRBJ2-3	13	TRBD1	TGTGCCAGCAGCCCTGACAGGGTGGATACGCAGTATTTT	CASSPDRVDTQYF
TRBV27	-	TRBJ2-1	14	-	TGTGCCACCTTAGCAAGGACTGGAATCGGTGAGCAGTTCTTC	CATLARTGIGEQFF
TRBV11-2	-	TRBJ2-7	13	-	TGTGCCAGCAGCTTAGAAGCTAGCCACGAGCAGTACTTC	CASSLEASHEQYF
TRBV10-3	-	TRBJ2-7	13	TRBD1	TGTGCCATCAGCGAGACAGGGGCTCTCGAGCAGTACTTC	CAISETGALEQYF
TRBV28	-	TRBJ1-1	15	TRBD1	TGTGCCAGCAGTTTAGGTGGGACAGCGAACACTGAAGCTTTCTTT	CASSLGGTANTEAFF
TRBV5-6	-	TRBJ2-4	16	-	TGTGCCAGCAGCTTGGAGGGGACGATAGCCAAAAACATTCAGTACTTC	CASSLEGTIAKNIQYF
TRBV7-6	few	TRBJ2-7	14	-	TGTGCCAGCAGCTTAGACCAGGCGAGCCACGAGCAGTACTTC	CASSLDQASHEQYF
TRBV13	-	TRBJ1-1	13	-	TGTGCCAGCAGCTTAGGTCCGGGCAGTGAAGCTTTCTTT	CASSLGPGSEAFF
TRBV7-8	-	TRBJ1-1	14	-	TGTGCCAGCAGCTTAGGGGAGGGAAGGACTGAAGCTTTCTTT	CASSLGEGRTEAFF
TRBV11-3	-	TRBJ1-1	10	-	TGTGCCAGCAGCTGGGATGAAGCTTTCTTT	CASSWDEAFF
TRBV5-4	once	TRBJ1-2	13	TRBD1	TGTGCCAGCAGCCTGGGGACAGGCTCTGGCTACACCTTC	CASSLGTGSGYTF
TRBV7-7	once	TRBJ2-2	14	-	TGTGCCAGCAGCTTAGCGGCAGGGCCCGGGGAGCTGTTTTTT	CASSLAAGPGELFF
TRBV5-6	-	TRBJ1-5	12	-	TGTGCCAGCAGCAGGACGGATCAGCCCCAGCATTTT	CASSRTDQPQHF
TRBV15	-	TRBJ2-1	16	-	TGTGCCACCTCAAAGGGCGACAGTAAATTGGTCAGTGAGCAGTTCTTC	CATSKGDSKLVSEQFF
TRBV10-2	-	TRBJ1-3	16	-	TGCGCCAGCCGGGGAACAGAGCTTAACTCTGGAAACACCATATATTTT	CASRGTELNSGNTIYF
TRBV7-6	-	TRBJ1-1	14	-	TGTGCCAGCAGCGGGGGAGAAGTGAACACTGAAGCTTTCTTT	CASSGGEVNTEAFF
TRBV30	-	TRBJ2-1	18	-	TGTGCCTGGAGTGAATTGGGGGGGCCCAGCTCCGTCTACAATGAGCAGTTCTTC	CAWSELGGPSSVYNEQFF
TRBV7-7	-	TRBJ2-2	14	-	TGTGCCAGCAGCCCAACTAGCAACACCGGGGAGCTGTTTTTT	CASSPTSNTGELFF
TRBV6-1	-	TRBJ2-7	15	-	TGTGCCAGCAGTGTGGCAGGGGCCTCCTCCTACGAGCAGTACTTC	CASSVAGASSYEQYF
TRBV6-1	few	TRBJ2-7	15	TRBD1	TGTGCCAGCAGCACCGGGACAGAGAGCTCCTACGAGCAGTACTTC	CASSTGTESSYEQYF
TRBV4-3	-	TRBJ2-7	17	-	TGCGCCAGCAGCCAAGATCTAGGACTGGATTATACCTACGAGCAGTACTTC	CASSQDLGLDYTYEQYF